This T cell receptor (beta chain) was observed in a study of T cells in Graves' hyperthyroidism and ophthalmopathy. General observations from the study: Ophthalmopathy was predicted by the model a median of 6.5 months ahead of onset.

There were TCR beta CDR3 regions amplified from RNA transcripts. RT-PCR in the first round (using the HTBI primer set) targeted the TCR CDR3. MiXCR, run by TCRdb on the multiplex PCR reads, gives a single entry per CDR3 protein. The sample has around 600,000 distinct CDR3 sequences; more than 14% are singletons. In the ophthalmopathy cohort, Clinical Activity Score was at least 3, NOSPECS grade at least 4, and duration under 3 months. Patients were excluded for uncontrolled infection, other autoimmune disease, pregnancy or lactation. On the basis of clinical symptoms, serum thyroxine and TRAb, thyroid ultrasound and orbital computed tomography, diagnoses were made. This clonotype was counted a few times. What it binds is unknown. The specimen was blood. This TCR came from a woman aged 50 to 60 with Graves' ophthalmopathy.

The CDR3, as DNA: TGTGCCACCAGCTGGACCCAGGGGGCCGGGGAGCTGTTTTTT. Encoded protein: CATSWTQGAGELFF. V is TRBV15 and J is TRBJ2-2; TRBD1 matches 7 bases. CDR3 size: 14 residues. J gave up 6 bases and V 5 bases, and 6 bases lay outside the gene matches. The V gene's germline CDR1 is LNHNV and CDR2 YYDKDF (reference sequence).